Below, 20 T cell receptor beta chains from the same sample are listed, as sequenced in a study of CD8 T cells in ankylosing spondylitis. One entry per CDR3 protein results from TCRdb running MiXCR on the 5' RACE reads. Counted here are about 170,000 distinct CDR3 sequences, roughly 18% occurring once; the ten biggest clones make up 7.8%. Material: blood, either unsorted or a sorted T cell fraction (not recorded which). Every receptor here comes from a male donor with ankylosing spondylitis or in good health (not recorded which).

This sequence joins TRBV29-1 and TRBJ2-2, with D unclear. V was shortened by 0 bases and J by 0 bases, with 2 bases between the two germline ends. In germline, CDR1 is SQVTM, CDR2 ANQGSEA. This CDR3 has 13 residues. The CDR3 loop is CSVEEANTGELFF. As DNA, the CDR3 is TGCAGCGTTGAAGAGGCGAACACCGGGGAGCTGTTTTTT.

The chain uses TRBV10-3 and TRBJ2-7; 7 bases are shared with TRBD2. With V trimmed by 6 bases and J by 0 bases, 11 bases remained unmatched. In germline, CDR1 is ENHRY, CDR2 SYGVKD. This CDR3 contains 16 residues. The DNA of the CDR3 is TGTGCCATCAGCCATTATCTAGCGGCTAGCTCCTACGAGCAGTACTTC. This encodes CAISHYLAASSYEQYF.

This clonotype came up a few times. The rearrangement joins TRBV7-6 to TRBJ2-1; 7 bases align to TRBD2. This CDR3 has 16 residues. Germline CDR1 and CDR2: SGHVS and FNYEAQ. Losses at the gene ends were 5 bases for V and 0 bases for J; bases not matched to a gene: 7. The CDR3 DNA follows: TGTGCCAGCAGCCGAATAGCGGGTAGCTCCTACAATGAGCAGTTCTTC. This codes for CASSRIAGSSYNEQFF.

This clonotype was seen many times. CDR3 amino acids: CASSPHDGTIYF. As DNA, the CDR3 is TGTGCCAGCAGCCCGCATGATGGCACCATATATTTT. The chain couples TRBV3-1 to TRBJ1-3, with unresolved D. In germline, CDR1 is LGHDT, CDR2 YNNKEL (reference sequence). The V gene lost 4 bases and the J gene lost 9 bases, with 10 bases spanning the gap. The CDR3 spans 12 residues.

The CDR3: CASSEMGTQYF. The CDR3 coding sequence is TGTGCCAGCAGTGAGATGGGTACCCAGTACTTC. The chain is built from TRBV25-1 and TRBJ2-5; D is unresolved. The CDR3 extends over 11 amino acids. Deletions cut 3 bases from V and 8 bases from J, with 7 bases between. The germline V gene encodes CDR1 MGHDK and CDR2 SYGVNS.

Note on this clonotype: An end of the junction does not agree with germline; a read error may underlie this. The chain carries TRBV7-2 and TRBJ2-3; tentative D call: TRBD1 (6 bases). The germline CDR1 and CDR2 sequences are SGHTA and FQGNSA. The CDR3 is 11 amino acids. Written as DNA, the CDR3 is TGTGCCAGCAGCTTGCTGGGGGCGCAGTACTTT. Its protein product is CASSLLGAQYF.

This clonotype was seen at least ten times. The chain has TRBV27 and TRBJ2-7; 10 bases agree with TRBD2. The junction had 11 bases not matched to a gene; V was cut back by 2 bases and J by 4 bases. The germline gives CDR1 MNHEY, CDR2 SMNVEV (reference sequence). This CDR3 has 17 amino acids. This CDR3 is CASSLIGAGGPVYEQYF. The CDR3 bases are TGTGCCAGCAGTTTAATCGGAGCGGGAGGGCCCGTTTACGAGCAGTACTTC.

For this clonotype: This may be a read error: a much more frequent sequence differs by one nucleotide. V is TRBV2 and J is TRBJ2-1; D remains unclear. The CDR3 runs 15 residues. Germline CDR1 reads SNHLY; CDR2 reads FYNNEI. The CDR3 loop reads CTSSDEVSSYNEQFF. CDR3 sequence (DNA): TGTACCAGCAGTGACGAGGTTAGCTCCTACAATGAGCAGTTCTTC.

In this sample, this clonotype turned up a few times. The chain uses TRBV5-6 and TRBJ1-1; 7 bases map to TRBD1. CDR3 length: 15 amino acids. After removal of 4 bases from V and 7 bases from J, the junction contained 13 bases not matched to a gene. The V gene's germline CDR1 is SGHDT and CDR2 YYEEEE. The DNA of the CDR3 is TGTGCCAGCAGCCCAAAACCGGGACAGACTATTGAAGCTTTCTTT. Residues: CASSPKPGQTIEAFF.

This sequence joins TRBV29-1 and TRBJ2-5, with a weak D call TRBD2 (6 bases). Trimming pared 6 bases from V and 5 bases from J, leaving 16 bases between. The CDR3 covers 13 residues. The germline CDR1 and CDR2 sequences are SQVTM and ANQGSEA. For the CDR3, the DNA is TGCAGCGTGCTTCTGGGGGGAACGGAGACCCAGTACTTC. Protein product: CSVLLGGTETQYF.

The chain links TRBV4-1 to TRBJ1-5; 10 bases fit TRBD1. Germline-derived CDR1 and CDR2 are MGHRA and YSYEKL. The CDR3 runs to 17 residues. Unmatched junction bases numbered 8, after V lost 3 bases and J lost 3 bases. CDR3 protein: CASSHLDRGRNNQPQHF. The DNA for the CDR3 is TGCGCCAGCAGCCACCTTGACAGGGGGCGGAACAATCAGCCCCAGCATTTT.

The chain is built from TRBV5-1 and TRBJ2-1; D call uncertain. Trimming stripped 5 bases from V and 4 bases from J, with 13 bases between. CDR3 size: 14 residues. CDR1 is SGHRS and CDR2 is YFSETQ in the germline V gene. CDR3 region: CASRREEAYNEQFF. The CDR3 coding sequence is TGCGCCAGCAGAAGAGAGGAAGCATACAATGAGCAGTTCTTC.

This clonotype was detected many times. The chain has TRBV15 and TRBJ2-7; unclear D gene. Germline loops: CDR1 LNHNV, CDR2 YYDKDF (reference sequence). Trimming stripped 0 bases from V and 2 bases from J, with 5 bases between. The CDR3 extends over 13 amino acids. CDR3 bases: TGTGCCACCAGCAGAGATTCGGCCTACGAGCAGTACTTC. This encodes CATSRDSAYEQYF. Combining the CDR3 with reference TRBV15 and TRBJ2-7 gives the whole variable domain DAMVIQNPRYQVTQFGKPVTLSCSQTLNHNVMYWYQQKSSQAPKLLFHYYDKDFNNEADTPDNFQSRRPNTSFCFLDIRSPGLGDTAMYLCATSRDSAYEQYFGPGTRLTVT.

Only a few counts were recorded for this clonotype. The chain uses TRBV5-5 and TRBJ1-5; no firm D call. Trimming shortened V by 1 base and J by 9 bases, and 11 bases separated the two germline ends. The CDR3 loop spans 13 amino acids. Germline lookup yields CDR1 SGHKS and CDR2 YYEKEE (reference sequence). The CDR3 sequence: CASSLIRDSPQHF. DNA for the CDR3: TGTGCCAGCAGCTTGATAAGGGATTCGCCCCAGCATTTT.

This clonotype was observed a few times. This sequence joins TRBV10-3 and TRBJ2-1; possibly TRBD1 for D (6 bases). The CDR3 covers 13 residues. Germline loops: CDR1 ENHRY, CDR2 SYGVKD. V lost 6 bases to trimming and J lost 1 base, with 7 bases between them. The CDR3: CAISTGSYNEQFF. CDR3 coding DNA: TGTGCCATCAGCACAGGGTCCTACAATGAGCAGTTCTTC.

This clonotype has at least ten counts. This chain connects TRBV15 to TRBJ2-1, with D uncertain. Per germline, CDR1 LNHNV and CDR2 YYDKDF (reference sequence). This CDR3 is 17 amino acids long. With 0 bases removed from V and 3 bases from J, the gap between germline ends came to 15 bases. CDR3 DNA: TGTGCCACCAGCAGAGATTTGACCACGCCGTTCTACAATGAGCAGTTCTTC. It is translated as CATSRDLTTPFYNEQFF. The whole variable domain, filled in from reference TRBV15 and TRBJ2-1, reads DAMVIQNPRYQVTQFGKPVTLSCSQTLNHNVMYWYQQKSSQAPKLLFHYYDKDFNNEADTPDNFQSRRPNTSFCFLDIRSPGLGDTAMYLCATSRDLTTPFYNEQFFGPGTRLTVL.

This clonotype came up a few times. This chain uses TRBV19 with TRBJ2-7; 7 nucleotides align to TRBD1. Trimming at V came to 4 bases and at J to 5 bases, leaving 20 bases not matched to a gene. CDR1 LNHDA and CDR2 SQIVND come from the germline V gene (reference sequence). The CDR3 has 18 residues. CDR3 sequence: CASSTRSLDRSVGHEQYF. CDR3 coding DNA: TGTGCCAGTAGTACCCGAAGCCTGGACAGGTCGGTGGGGCACGAGCAGTACTTC.

To note about this clonotype: Being one base from a much bigger clone, this may be a read error. V gene TRBV7-9 combines with J gene TRBJ2-3; the D is unclear. The germline V and J ends were trimmed by 9 bases and 5 bases, with 12 bases remaining between them. The CDR3 extends over 12 amino acids. CDR1 and CDR2 (germline): SEHNR, FQNEAQ (reference sequence). The CDR3 coding sequence is TGTGCCAGTCTTTACCTAGGAGATACGCAGTATTTT. Protein product: CASLYLGDTQYF.

The chain joins TRBV12-3 or TRBV12-4 to TRBJ1-1, with TRBD1 matching over 10 bases. J lost 10 bases, V lost 4 bases, and 9 bases had no gene match. The CDR3 runs to 14 residues. The CDR3: CASSSTGGGTVAFF. CDR3 DNA: TGTGCCAGCAGTTCGACAGGGGGCGGTACGGTAGCTTTCTTT.

This clonotype was observed many times. The rearrangement uses TRBV20-1 and TRBJ1-6, with 9 bases that match TRBD1. The V gene end was trimmed by 6 bases and the J gene end by 8 bases; junction bases not matched to a gene: 5. This CDR3 contains 13 residues. CDR1 is DFQATT and CDR2 is SNEGSKA in the germline V gene (reference sequence). The CDR3 DNA sequence: TGCAGTGCAAGGACAGGGGTGGATTCACCCCTCCACTTT. This encodes CSARTGVDSPLHF.